This T cell receptor beta chain stems from a study of technical replicates of blood from a handful of donors. CDR3 size: 14 residues. In germline, CDR1 is MNHEY, CDR2 SMNVEV (reference sequence). J lost 3 bases, V lost 3 bases, and 3 bases had no gene match. Assay used: immunoSEQ multiplex PCR; TCRdb lists only in-frame clones, some missing. The sample holds more than 65,000 clones, about nine tenths seen once. Sequenced sample: T cells isolated from PBMCs. V usage is TRBV27 and J usage is TRBJ2-7; 9 bases are a match to TRBD2. The receptor comes from a human donor in good health. CDR3 coding DNA: TGTGCCAGCAGTTTTAGCGGGAGATACTACGAGCAGTACTTC. As protein: CASSFSGRYYEQYF.